The 20 T cell receptor beta chains given below trace back to one sample, sequenced in a study of T-cell reconstitution after alpha-beta-depleted transplantation in children. Library preparation (for TCRbeta) was performed with unique molecular identifiers. MiXCR, applied by TCRdb to the PCR reads, yields one record per CDR3 protein. The sample carries approximately 520,000 distinct CDR3 sequences, about an eighth recorded once. The specimen was PBMCs, mostly from graft donor cells, collected 180 days after TCRalphabeta/CD19-depleted stem cell transplant. The receptors shown here come from a female patient aged 2-15 years who had a stem cell transplant for aplastic anemia, so the T cells may come from the graft donor.

This clonotype was found many times. The chain carries TRBV24-1 and TRBJ2-7; D gene ambiguous. The ends were cut back, 3 bases at V and 2 bases at J, with 7 bases in the middle. Germline lookup yields CDR1 KGHDR and CDR2 SFDVKD. There are 13 residues in the CDR3. The DNA for the CDR3 is TGTGCCACCAGTGATGAAGCAGCCTACGAGCAGTACTTC. Protein sequence: CATSDEAAYEQYF.

This clonotype was counted a few times. The V and J genes are TRBV7-2 and TRBJ2-5, with D hard to call. The ends were cut back, 1 base at V and 7 bases at J, with 7 bases in the middle. Per germline, CDR1 SGHTA and CDR2 FQGNSA. This CDR3 contains 12 residues. CDR3 nucleotide sequence: TGTGCCAGCAGCTTAGTATTGGGGACCCAGTACTTC. Its protein is CASSLVLGTQYF.

This clonotype was detected a few times. The V call is TRBV5-1, the J call TRBJ2-5; 10 nucleotides line up with TRBD2. Germline assignment: CDR1 SGHRS and CDR2 YFSETQ. The ends lost 4 bases at V and 2 bases at J; junction bases unmatched: 11. CDR3 length: 17 residues. Here the CDR3 DNA reads TGCGCCAGCAGCATCCCCCTAGCGGGAGCGGGGCAAGAGACCCAGTACTTC. Translation: CASSIPLAGAGQETQYF.

This chain links TRBV6-1 with TRBJ2-5; D call uncertain. This CDR3 region has 12 residues. V was shortened by 6 bases and J by 1 base, with 6 bases between the two germline ends. Germline loops: CDR1 MNHNS, CDR2 SASEGT. CDR3 coding DNA: TGTGCCAGCAGCGGCCTCCAAGAGACCCAGTACTTC. Its translation: CASSGLQETQYF.

The CDR3 nucleotides are TGTGCCAGCAGCTACGGCTCGCGACAGGGGGGCACTGAAGCTTTCTTT. Translated, it gives CASSYGSRQGGTEAFF. The chain recombines TRBV7-9 with TRBJ1-1; 9 bases fit TRBD1. This CDR3 spans 16 amino acids. The germline V gene encodes CDR1 SEHNR and CDR2 FQNEAQ (reference sequence). Trimming at V came to 4 bases and at J to 4 bases, leaving 10 bases not matched to a gene. The entire variable domain, with the rest obtained from reference TRBV7-9 and TRBJ1-1, is as follows: DTGVSQNPRHKITKRGQNVTFRCDPISEHNRLYWYRQTLGQGPEFLTYFQNEAQLEKSRLLSDRFSAERPKGSFSTLEIQRTEQGDSAMYLCASSYGSRQGGTEAFFGQGTRLTVV.

This clonotype was seen a few times. This chain connects TRBV4-3 to TRBJ2-3, with 9 bases lining up with TRBD1. Per germline, CDR1 LGHNA and CDR2 YSLEER. V trimming: 0 bases; J trimming: 3 bases; junction bases outside the gene matches: 7. This CDR3 has 17 amino acids. CDR3 sequence: CASSQDYRDRATDTQYF. CDR3 bases: TGCGCCAGCAGCCAAGACTACCGGGACAGGGCGACAGATACGCAGTATTTT.

This clonotype has just a few counts. The chain uses TRBV6-2 or TRBV6-3 and TRBJ1-3; D is undetermined. Trimming stripped 2 bases from V and 0 bases from J, with 8 bases between. This CDR3 spans 15 amino acids. CDR1 and CDR2 (germline): MNHEY, SVGEGT. CDR3 DNA sequence: TGTGCCAGCAGTTACCCTCCCAGCTCTGGAAACACCATATATTTT. As protein: CASSYPPSSGNTIYF.

The gene calls are TRBV5-1 and TRBJ2-7; 11 bases map to TRBD1. V shed 0 bases and J 3 bases; nucleotides not matched to a gene: 11. Germline V gene lookup returns CDR1 SGHRS and CDR2 YFSETQ. This CDR3 is built from 18 residues. Here the CDR3 DNA reads TGCGCCAGCAGCTTGGGGACAGGGGGCACTCTTGGAATCTACGAGCAGTACGTC. It yields the protein CASSLGTGGTLGIYEQYV.

This clonotype was seen a few times. This rearrangement joins TRBV7-9 to TRBJ1-4, with 11 nucleotides matching TRBD1. CDR3 length: 17 amino acids. CDR1 is SEHNR and CDR2 is FQNEAQ in the germline V gene (reference sequence). J gave up 7 bases and V 1 base, and 8 bases lay outside the gene matches. Here the CDR3 DNA reads TGTGCCAGCAGCTTAGTGGCATCGGACAGGGGGCGTGAAAAACTGTTTTTT. Residues: CASSLVASDRGREKLFF.

The CDR3 DNA reads TGCGCCAGCGATAGTGGGGCGAACAATGAGCAGTTCTTC. It specifies CASDSGANNEQFF. V and J are TRBV4-1 and TRBJ2-1; a possible D gene is TRBD1 (5 bases). Germline CDR1 and CDR2: MGHRA and YSYEKL. This CDR3 comprises 13 residues. The ends were cut back, 8 bases at V and 5 bases at J, with 13 bases in the middle.

The chain links TRBV10-3 to TRBJ2-2; 8 positions match TRBD1. There are 15 residues in the CDR3. The germline gives CDR1 ENHRY, CDR2 SYGVKD. The ends lost 4 bases at V and 4 bases at J; junction bases unmatched: 5. The CDR3 coding sequence is TGTGCCATCAGTGGGACAGGGCGTTTCACCGGGGAGCTGTTTTTT. This translates into CAISGTGRFTGELFF.

This clonotype was picked up a small number of times. The chain carries TRBV20-1 and TRBJ2-7; the match to TRBD2 covers 9 bases. Germline values: CDR1 DFQATT, CDR2 SNEGSKA (reference sequence). V gave up 1 base and J gave up 3 bases; unmatched junction bases: 7. This CDR3 contains 15 residues. The CDR3 coding sequence is TGCAGTGCTAGAGTGAGGACTAGCGCCAGCTACGAGCAGTACTTC. Its translation: CSARVRTSASYEQYF.

The chain is built from TRBV12-3 or TRBV12-4 and TRBJ2-5; weak D call: TRBD2 (5 bases). V lost 3 bases and J lost 0, with 8 bases in between. CDR3 length equals 14 residues. This CDR3 reads CASSFQDYQETQYF. CDR3 DNA sequence: TGTGCCAGCAGTTTCCAGGACTACCAAGAGACCCAGTACTTC.

This clonotype was observed a handful of times. The gene calls are TRBV4-3 and TRBJ1-2, with unresolved D. The germline CDR1 and CDR2 sequences are LGHNA and YSLEER. This CDR3 comprises 15 residues. The germline V and J ends were trimmed by 1 base and 2 bases, with 11 bases remaining between them. CDR3 residues: CASSQVGIPNYGYTF. In DNA form, the CDR3 reads TGCGCCAGCAGCCAAGTCGGGATCCCCAACTATGGCTACACCTTC.

This clonotype showed up just a few times. The chain is built from TRBV6-2 or TRBV6-3 and TRBJ2-1, with 7 nucleotides matching TRBD2. The CDR3 spans 20 residues. In germline, CDR1 is MNHEY, CDR2 SVGEGT. V lost 1 base and J lost 4; bases outside the gene matches: 19. The CDR3 loop reads CASSYFGRTGGILGYNEQFF. For the CDR3, the DNA is TGTGCCAGCAGTTACTTCGGACGAACGGGAGGCATCCTTGGGTACAATGAGCAGTTCTTC.

The CDR3 region is CASSLPPTGVKQETQYF. The CDR3, as DNA: TGTGCCAGCAGTTTGCCTCCGACCGGAGTTAAACAAGAGACCCAGTACTTC. This rearrangement joins TRBV28 to TRBJ2-5; the D is unclear. CDR3 size: 17 residues. The germline V gene has CDR1 MDHEN and CDR2 SYDVKM. The V end was cut by 3 bases, the J end by 2 bases, with 19 bases between.

This clonotype has a single count. CDR3 sequence: CASTPGGTRSQPQHF. The DNA of the CDR3 is TGTGCCAGCACCCCGGGAGGGACGCGAAGTCAGCCCCAGCATTTT. The chain uses TRBV6-1 and TRBJ1-5, with a possible D match to TRBD1 (5 bases). This CDR3 has 15 residues. The V and J ends lost 7 bases and 6 bases respectively, with 19 bases between them. Per germline, CDR1 MNHNS and CDR2 SASEGT.

This clonotype occurred many times. The rearrangement links TRBV20-1 to TRBJ2-3; 10 bases match TRBD2. Per germline, CDR1 DFQATT and CDR2 SNEGSKA (reference sequence). V lost 3 bases to trimming and J lost 6 bases; unmatched junction nucleotides: 6. The CDR3 length is 14 residues. CDR3 amino acids: CSASTSGARDTQYF. In DNA, the CDR3 is TGCAGTGCTAGTACTAGCGGGGCGCGTGATACGCAGTATTTT.

This chain connects TRBV7-2 to TRBJ2-2; D unclear. There are 16 residues in the CDR3. V lost 4 bases, J lost 4 bases, and 16 bases lay in between. Germline loops: CDR1 SGHTA, CDR2 FQGNSA. CDR3 residues: CASSSAPQSVTGELFF. The CDR3 DNA follows: TGTGCCAGCAGCTCCGCCCCACAGTCAGTCACCGGGGAGCTGTTTTTT.

The chain recombines TRBV12-3 or TRBV12-4 with TRBJ1-1; D remains unclear. This CDR3 comprises 15 residues. Between the trimmed V and J ends, which lost 6 bases and 5 bases, there was a span of 19 bases. The CDR3 region has the DNA TGTGCCAGCAGCAGCCTCCTCAGTCGGGTGACTGAAGCTTTCTTT. Protein sequence: CASSSLLSRVTEAFF.